One and the same sample provided the 7 T cell receptor beta chains below, sequenced in a study of cytomegalovirus exposure and HLA in healthy donors (dated by TCRdb to 2017 to 2019). Libraries were made using the immunoSEQ multiplex PCR assay. The multiplex PCR relied on a mix of 60 forward primers for TCR Vbeta segments and 13 reverse primers for TCR Jbeta segments. TCRdb took over this immuneACCESS table, retaining in-frame rearrangements with V and J assigned. Such tables are incomplete; in checked studies, under half of the missing clones stem from an unresolved V gene, and the remainder is unexplained. This sample gives some 130,000 clones in total; 66% of them show up just once. About 1.5% of the sample is in the top ten clones. The sample consisted of PBMCs. The source of these receptors is a human donor in good health.

In regard to this clone: The sample contains more than one DNA sequence encoding this CDR3. The chain uses TRBV18 and TRBJ2-3; TRBD1 matches at 8 bases. V was pared by 3 bases and J by 1 base, with 3 bases of the junction left unmatched. This CDR3 has 15 residues. CDR1 KGHSH and CDR2 LQKENI come from the germline V gene. CDR3 DNA: TGTGCCAGCTCACCGGGGACAGGAGGCACAGATACGCAGTATTTT. The encoded protein is CASSPGTGGTDTQYF. The full variable domain, its missing parts supplied by reference TRBV18 and TRBJ2-3, is NAGVMQNPRHLVRRRGQEARLRCSPMKGHSHVYWYRQLPEEGLKFMVYLQKENIIDESGMPKERFSAEFPKEGPSILRIQQVVRGDSAAYFCASSPGTGGTDTQYFGPGTRLTVL.

The chain combines TRBV7-2 with TRBJ2-5; 11 bases are a match to TRBD2. Germline V CDR1 and CDR2: SGHTA, FQGNSA. V shed 2 bases, J shed 5 bases, and the junction held 10 bases outside the gene matches. CDR3 length: 17 residues. For the CDR3, the DNA is TGTGCCAGCAGCTTAAGTAGCGGGAGGGTCTTTTGGGAGACCCAGTACTTC. Translating gives CASSLSSGRVFWETQYF.

V usage is TRBV27 and J usage is TRBJ2-5; the D is unclear. CDR3 length: 11 residues. V lost 5 bases and J lost 3, with 4 bases in between. Germline V gives CDR1 MNHEY, CDR2 SMNVEV (reference sequence). The CDR3, as DNA: TGTGCCAGCAGTCCCAAAGAGACCCAGTACTTC. Translation: CASSPKETQYF.

The table lists this clone with a few counts. The rearrangement links TRBV5-6 to TRBJ2-1, with TRBD1 identical over 8 bases. This CDR3 comprises 15 residues. Trimming cost V 5 bases and J 8 bases; bases outside gene matches: 12. Germline values: CDR1 SGHDT, CDR2 YYEEEE. In DNA form, the CDR3 reads TGTGCCAGCAGTTTACAGGGGGTCCTGGGGGATGAGCAGTTCTTC. This sequence encodes CASSLQGVLGDEQFF.

V gene TRBV6-5 combines with J gene TRBJ2-7; 7 bases are shared with TRBD1. The CDR3 extends over 15 amino acids. V lost 1 base to trimming and J lost 3 bases; unmatched junction nucleotides: 6. Per the germline V gene, CDR1 is MNHEY and CDR2 is SVGAGI. CDR3 sequence reads: CASSYFDRDYYEQYF. The CDR3 bases are TGTGCCAGCAGTTACTTCGACAGGGATTACTACGAGCAGTACTTC.

This chain joins TRBV12-5 and TRBJ2-2, with D possibly TRBD2 on 5 matching bases. Per the germline V gene, CDR1 is LGHNT and CDR2 is FRNRAP. This CDR3 contains 16 residues. With 0 bases removed from V and 3 bases from J, the gap between germline ends came to 11 bases. The chain's CDR3 is CASGLVLGSDTGELFF. Written as DNA, the CDR3 is TGTGCTAGTGGTTTGGTACTGGGTAGCGACACCGGGGAGCTGTTTTTT.

The V call is TRBV7-6, the J call TRBJ2-7; 7 bases agree with TRBD1. V lost 3 bases to trimming and J lost 2 bases; unmatched junction nucleotides: 4. Per the germline V gene, CDR1 is SGHVS and CDR2 is FNYEAQ. CDR3 size: 14 residues. This chain's CDR3 is CASSFQQGPYEQYF. The CDR3 region has the DNA TGTGCCAGCAGCTTCCAACAGGGGCCCTACGAGCAGTACTTC.